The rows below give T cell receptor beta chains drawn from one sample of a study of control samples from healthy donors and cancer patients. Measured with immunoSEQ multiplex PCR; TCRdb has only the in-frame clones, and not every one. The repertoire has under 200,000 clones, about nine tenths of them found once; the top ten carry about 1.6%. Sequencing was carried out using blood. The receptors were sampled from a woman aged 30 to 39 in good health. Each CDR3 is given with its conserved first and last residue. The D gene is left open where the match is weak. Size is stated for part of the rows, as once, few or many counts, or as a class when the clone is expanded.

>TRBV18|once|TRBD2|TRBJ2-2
CASSPRAGSTTGELFF
TGTGCCAGCTCACCTCGAGCGGGATCAACCACCGGGGAGCTGTTTTTT
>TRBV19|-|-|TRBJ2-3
CASSDRRPPTDTQYF
TGTGCCAGTAGTGATCGACGGCCCCCCACAGATACGCAGTATTTT
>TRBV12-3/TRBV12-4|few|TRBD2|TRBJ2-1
CASKRTSRDEQFF
TGTGCCAGCAAACGGACTAGTAGGGATGAGCAGTTCTTC
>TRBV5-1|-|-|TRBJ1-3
CASSLEAGSGNTIYF
TGCGCCAGCAGCTTGGAAGCGGGCTCTGGAAACACCATATATTTT
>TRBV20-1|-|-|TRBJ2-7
CSARGDYEQYF
TGCAGTGCTAGGGGGGACTACGAGCAGTACTTC
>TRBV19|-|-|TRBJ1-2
CASNDRTANYGYTF
TGTGCCAGTAACGACCGGACAGCTAACTATGGCTACACCTTC
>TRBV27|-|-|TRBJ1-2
CASRPSDSYGYTF
TGTGCCAGCAGACCCAGCGACAGCTATGGCTACACCTTC
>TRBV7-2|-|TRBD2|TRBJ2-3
CASSLGLAGYTQYF
TGTGCCAGCAGCTTAGGACTAGCGGGATATACGCAGTATTTT
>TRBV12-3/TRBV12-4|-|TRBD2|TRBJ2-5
CASRTSGTETQYF
TGTGCCAGCCGGACTAGCGGGACTGAGACCCAGTACTTC
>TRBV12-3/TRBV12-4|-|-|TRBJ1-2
CASSLFGYGYTF
TGTGCCAGCAGTTTATTTGGCTATGGCTACACCTTC
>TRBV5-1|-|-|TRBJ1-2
CASSLSGANYGYTF
TGCGCCAGCAGCTTGTCAGGGGCTAACTATGGCTACACCTTC
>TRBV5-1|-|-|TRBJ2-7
CASSLAGVGQGSYEQYF
TGCGCCAGCAGCTTGGCAGGAGTAGGGCAGGGATCCTACGAGCAGTACTTC
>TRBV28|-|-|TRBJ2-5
CASSTVTGVMETQYF
TGTGCCAGCAGTACTGTGACGGGAGTCATGGAGACCCAGTACTTC
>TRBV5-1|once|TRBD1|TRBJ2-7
CASSLAGTGAYEQYF
TGCGCCAGCAGCTTGGCCGGGACAGGGGCCTACGAGCAGTACTTC
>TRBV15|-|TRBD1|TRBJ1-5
CATSRGQGQGNQPQHF
TGTGCCACCAGCAGGGGACAGGGGCAGGGCAATCAGCCCCAGCATTTT
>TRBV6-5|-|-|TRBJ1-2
CASSYSGTANYGYTF
TGTGCCAGCAGTTATTCCGGGACGGCTAACTATGGCTACACCTTC
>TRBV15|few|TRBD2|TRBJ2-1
CATSRGGGEGYNEQFF
TGTGCCACCAGCAGAGGGGGGGGAGAGGGCTACAATGAGCAGTTCTTC
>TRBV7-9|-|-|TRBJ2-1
CASSFDYNEQFF
TGTGCCAGCAGCTTCGATTACAATGAGCAGTTCTTC
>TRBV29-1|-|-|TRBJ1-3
CSVAGPGNTIYF
TGCAGCGTTGCTGGGCCTGGAAACACCATATATTTT
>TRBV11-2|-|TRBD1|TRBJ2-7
CASSLVAGQGAYEQYF
TGTGCCAGCAGCTTAGTTGCGGGACAGGGGGCTTACGAGCAGTACTTC
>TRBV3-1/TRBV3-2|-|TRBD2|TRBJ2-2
CASSQDRGLAGYTGELFF
TGTGCCAGCAGCCAAGATAGGGGACTAGCGGGGTACACCGGGGAGCTGTTTTTT
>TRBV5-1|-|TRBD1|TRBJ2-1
CASRDRGVGSYNEQFF
TGCGCCAGCCGGGACAGGGGGGTTGGGTCCTACAATGAGCAGTTCTTC
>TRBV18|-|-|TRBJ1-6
CASSPPTASSYNSPLHF
TGTGCCAGCTCACCCCCAACAGCGAGCTCCTATAATTCACCCCTCCACTTT
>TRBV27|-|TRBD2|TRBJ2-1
CASSHSRLAGFHNEQFF
TGTGCCAGCAGTCATTCGCGACTAGCGGGATTCCACAATGAGCAGTTCTTC
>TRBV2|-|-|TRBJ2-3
CASSGSRSTDTQYF
TGTGCCAGCAGTGGGAGTAGGAGCACAGATACGCAGTATTTT
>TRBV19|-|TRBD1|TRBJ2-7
CASSIGTGGGEQYF
TGTGCCAGTAGTATTGGGACAGGGGGGGGCGAGCAGTACTTC
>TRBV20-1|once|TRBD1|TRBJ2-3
CSAAGGDTQYF
TGCAGTGCCGCAGGGGGAGATACGCAGTATTTT
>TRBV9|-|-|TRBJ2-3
CASSVRQGTDTQYF
TGTGCCAGCAGCGTAAGGCAGGGCACAGATACGCAGTATTTT
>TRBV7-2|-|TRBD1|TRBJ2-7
CASSLGTGSSYEQYF
TGTGCCAGCAGCTTAGGGACAGGGTCCTCCTACGAGCAGTACTTC
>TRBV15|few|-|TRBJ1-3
CATSLGGGNTIYF
TGTGCCACCAGCCTGGGGGGTGGAAACACCATATATTTT
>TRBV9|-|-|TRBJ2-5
CASSAQGWQTQYF
TGTGCCAGCAGCGCTCAGGGGTGGCAGACCCAGTACTTC
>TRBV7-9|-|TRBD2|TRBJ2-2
CASSRAGVNTGELFF
TGTGCCAGCAGCAGAGCGGGAGTGAACACCGGGGAGCTGTTTTTT
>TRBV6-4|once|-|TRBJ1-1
CASRETMNTEAFF
TGTGCCAGCAGGGAGACGATGAACACTGAAGCTTTCTTT
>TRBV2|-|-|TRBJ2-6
CASSVVGGGANVLTF
TGTGCCAGCAGTGTAGTCGGGGGTGGGGCCAACGTCCTGACTTTC
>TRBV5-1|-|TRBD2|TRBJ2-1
CASSYTTSGRASYNEQFF
TGCGCCAGCAGCTACACTACTAGCGGGAGGGCCTCCTACAATGAGCAGTTCTTC
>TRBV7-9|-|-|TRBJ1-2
CASSFVPDYGYTF
TGTGCCAGCAGCTTCGTTCCAGACTATGGCTACACCTTC
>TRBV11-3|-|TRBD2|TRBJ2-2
CASSLDRGGGPSTGELFF
TGTGCCAGCAGCTTAGATCGTGGGGGAGGGCCGAGCACCGGGGAGCTGTTTTTT
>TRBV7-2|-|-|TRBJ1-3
CASSLQISGNTIYF
TGTGCCAGCAGCTTACAGATCTCTGGAAACACCATATATTTT
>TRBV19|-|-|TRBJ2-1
CASSIQSGYNEQFF
TGTGCCAGTAGTATCCAGTCCGGATACAATGAGCAGTTCTTC
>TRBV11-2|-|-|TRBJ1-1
CASSVQNTEAFF
TGTGCCAGCAGCGTACAGAACACTGAAGCTTTCTTT
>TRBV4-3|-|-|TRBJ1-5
CASSQRYSNQPQHF
TGCGCCAGCAGCCAACGGTATAGCAATCAGCCCCAGCATTTT
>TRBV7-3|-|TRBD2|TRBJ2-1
CASSLTGLAGVGNEQFF
TGTGCCAGCAGCTTAACCGGACTAGCGGGAGTTGGGAATGAGCAGTTCTTC
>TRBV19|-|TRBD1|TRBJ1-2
CASSIEQGVGYTF
TGTGCCAGTAGTATAGAACAGGGGGTTGGCTACACCTTC
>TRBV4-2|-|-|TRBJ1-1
CASSQDRSPSTEAFF
TGTGCCAGCAGCCAAGATAGGAGTCCTTCCACTGAAGCTTTCTTT
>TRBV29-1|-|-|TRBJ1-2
CSVEVDGSGYTF
TGCAGCGTTGAAGTCGACGGGAGCGGCTACACCTTC
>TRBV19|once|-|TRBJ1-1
CASGPGLSTEAFF
TGTGCCAGTGGACCGGGACTTTCCACTGAAGCTTTCTTT
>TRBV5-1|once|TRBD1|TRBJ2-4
CASSLLWDRGIGNIQYF
TGCGCCAGCAGCTTGTTGTGGGACAGGGGGATTGGAAACATTCAGTACTTC
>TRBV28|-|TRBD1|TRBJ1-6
CAGRQGGYNSPLHF
TGTGCCGGACGACAGGGGGGTTATAATTCACCCCTCCACTTT
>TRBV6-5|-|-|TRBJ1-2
CASSFQGFGYTF
TGTGCCAGCAGTTTCCAGGGTTTTGGCTACACCTTC
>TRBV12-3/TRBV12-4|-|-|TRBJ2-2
CASSPETGELFF
TGTGCCAGCAGCCCAGAGACGGGGGAGCTGTTTTTT